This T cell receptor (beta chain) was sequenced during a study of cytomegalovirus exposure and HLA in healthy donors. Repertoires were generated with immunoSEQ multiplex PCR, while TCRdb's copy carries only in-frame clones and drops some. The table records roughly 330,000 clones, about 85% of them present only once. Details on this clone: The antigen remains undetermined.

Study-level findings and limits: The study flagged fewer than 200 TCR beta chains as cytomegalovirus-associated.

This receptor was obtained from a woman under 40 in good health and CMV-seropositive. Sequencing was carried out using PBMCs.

In DNA, the CDR3 is TGTGCCAGCAGCAGACAGATGGAGCAGTTCTTC. This sequence encodes CASSRQMEQFF. The chain recombines TRBV6-1 with TRBJ2-1, with a tentative D call TRBD1 (5 bases). Trimming took off 6 bases at V and 10 bases at J, with 10 bases between the two ends. The V gene's germline CDR1 is MNHNS and CDR2 SASEGT. The CDR3 extends over 11 amino acids.